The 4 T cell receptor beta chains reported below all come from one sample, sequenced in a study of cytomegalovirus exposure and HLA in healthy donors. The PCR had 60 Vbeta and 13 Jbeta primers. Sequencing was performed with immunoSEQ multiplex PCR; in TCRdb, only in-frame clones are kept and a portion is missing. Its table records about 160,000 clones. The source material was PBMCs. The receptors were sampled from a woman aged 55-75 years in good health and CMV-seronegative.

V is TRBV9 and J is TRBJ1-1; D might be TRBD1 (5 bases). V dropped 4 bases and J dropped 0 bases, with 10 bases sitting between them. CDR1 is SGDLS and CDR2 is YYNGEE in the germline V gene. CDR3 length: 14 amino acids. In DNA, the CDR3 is TGTGCCAGCAGCCCAGGGAATGTGAACACTGAAGCTTTCTTT. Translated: CASSPGNVNTEAFF.

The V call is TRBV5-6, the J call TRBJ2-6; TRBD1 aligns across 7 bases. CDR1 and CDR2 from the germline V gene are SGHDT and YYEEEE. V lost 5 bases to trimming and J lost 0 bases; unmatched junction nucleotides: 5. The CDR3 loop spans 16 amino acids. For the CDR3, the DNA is TGTGCCAGCAGGACAGGGCTAGACTCTGGGGCCAACGTCCTGACTTTC. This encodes CASRTGLDSGANVLTF.

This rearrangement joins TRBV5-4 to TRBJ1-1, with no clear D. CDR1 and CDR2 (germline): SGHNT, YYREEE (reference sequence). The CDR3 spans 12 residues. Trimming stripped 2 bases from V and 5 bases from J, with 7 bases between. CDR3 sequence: CASSFRWTEAFF. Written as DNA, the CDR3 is TGTGCCAGCAGCTTCAGGTGGACTGAAGCTTTCTTT.

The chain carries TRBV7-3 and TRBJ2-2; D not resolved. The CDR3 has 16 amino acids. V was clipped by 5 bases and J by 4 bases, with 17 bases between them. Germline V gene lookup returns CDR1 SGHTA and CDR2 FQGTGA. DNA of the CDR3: TGTGCCAGCAGCCCCACGGTTCGGTTCCTCACCGGGGAGCTGTTTTTT. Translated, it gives CASSPTVRFLTGELFF.